The T cell receptor (beta chain) described here comes from a study of cytomegalovirus exposure and HLA in healthy donors. The V and J ends lost 0 bases and 5 bases respectively, with 13 bases between them. There are 16 residues in the CDR3. Germline V gene lookup returns CDR1 SNHLY and CDR2 FYNNEI. PCR involved 60 Vbeta and 13 Jbeta primers. Profiling relied on immunoSEQ multiplex PCR, and the TCRdb table lists in-frame clones only, not all of them. The top ten hold roughly 2.5% of the sample, which has 85,000 to 120,000 clones, roughly 80% seen once. Samples came from healthy bone marrow donors. The sample comprised PBMCs. The receptor comes from a man aged 40-49 years in good health and CMV-seronegative. The genes are TRBV2 and TRBJ2-2; possible D gene TRBD2, 7 bases. The CDR3 here is CASSEAGGPFTGELFF. In nucleotides, the CDR3 is TGTGCCAGCAGTGAAGCGGGGGGGCCGTTTACCGGGGAGCTGTTTTTT.